The 23 T cell receptor beta chains reported below all come from one sample, sequenced in a study of shared clonotypes between healthy human individuals. Assay used: immunoSEQ multiplex PCR; TCRdb lists only in-frame clones, some missing. The table records more than 2,000,000 clones, roughly 93% of them present only once. The sequenced sample was naive CD4+ T cells from PBMCs. Sample subset: CD45RA+ positively selected. These receptors came from a man aged 18 to 30 in good health. Some clones in this sample may be carry-over from other donors' samples.

The CDR3 nucleotides are TGCGCCAGCAGCTTGTATACCACGGAGAGCGAGCAGTACTTC. This sequence encodes CASSLYTTESEQYF. The gene calls are TRBV5-1 and TRBJ2-7; no clear D. Germline values: CDR1 SGHRS, CDR2 YFSETQ. This CDR3 has 14 amino acids. Trimming took off 1 base at V and 6 bases at J, with 14 bases between the two ends.

This clone has a handful of counts. This same CDR3 is encoded by further DNA sequences in the sample. This chain connects TRBV20-1 to TRBJ1-1; no firm D call. The CDR3 has 11 residues. Germline V gives CDR1 DFQATT, CDR2 SNEGSKA (reference sequence). The V gene lost 6 bases and the J gene lost 4 bases, with 9 bases spanning the gap. The CDR3 is CSARASTEAFF. The CDR3 bases are TGCAGTGCGAGGGCTAGCACTGAAGCTTTCTTT.

The V and J genes are TRBV5-6 and TRBJ2-3, with D perhaps being TRBD1 or TRBD2 (5 bases each). The ends were cut back, 4 bases at V and 2 bases at J, with 23 bases in the middle. Germline CDR1 SGHDT, CDR2 YYEEEE. CDR3 length: 18 residues. This chain's CDR3 is CASSLLSLGTGNTDTQYF. The CDR3 DNA sequence: TGTGCCAGCAGCCTCTTAAGTTTGGGGACGGGAAACACAGATACGCAGTATTTT.

V gene TRBV27 combines with J gene TRBJ2-1, with TRBD2 matching 12 bases. The ends lost 4 bases at V and 4 bases at J; junction bases unmatched: 2. This CDR3 contains 15 residues. The germline V gene encodes CDR1 MNHEY and CDR2 SMNVEV (reference sequence). The CDR3, as DNA: TGTGCCAGCAGTTCTAGCGGGAGGGCTTACAATGAGCAGTTCTTC. Its translation: CASSSSGRAYNEQFF.

The chain combines TRBV6-1 with TRBJ1-2; no clear D. The CDR3 runs 10 residues. The V end was cut by 5 bases, the J end by 8 bases, with 6 bases between. Germline CDR1 reads MNHNS; CDR2 reads SASEGT. The CDR3 nucleotides read TGTGCCAGCAGTAATGTAGGCTACACCTTC. Protein product: CASSNVGYTF.

This clone was seen a handful of times. The rearrangement links TRBV4-1 to TRBJ1-5; D is undetermined. The V gene's germline CDR1 is MGHRA and CDR2 YSYEKL. The CDR3 is made up of 13 amino acids. V lost 2 bases and J 6 bases, leaving 8 bases between the germline ends. The DNA for the CDR3 is TGCGCCAGCAGCCAACCGGACGGTCAGCCCCAGCATTTT. Encoded protein: CASSQPDGQPQHF.

The chain recombines TRBV7-8 with TRBJ2-1; 9 nucleotides agree with TRBD2. Germline values: CDR1 SGHVS, CDR2 FQNEAQ. V lost 6 bases, J lost 6 bases, and 15 bases stayed unmatched. The CDR3 has 17 residues. This CDR3 reads CASRPRVSTSGSNEQFF. The CDR3 region has the DNA TGTGCCAGCAGGCCTAGGGTTTCGACTAGCGGTTCCAATGAGCAGTTCTTC.

The J gene is TRBJ1-5, the V gene TRBV21-1. TRBV21-1 is flagged as a pseudogene. The CDR3 totals 19 residues. The DNA for the CDR3 is TGTGCCAGCAGCAAAGAGGCACCTCGGTCCCTAGGGAGCAATCAGCCCCAGCATTTT. Translated: CASSKEAPRSLGSNQPQHF.

The V gene is TRBV9, the J gene TRBJ1-2; a weak D match, TRBD1 (5 bases). This CDR3 has 15 residues. Germline-derived CDR1 and CDR2 are SGDLS and YYNGEE. Trimming removed 0 bases from V and 3 bases from J, with 12 bases in between. CDR3 loop: CASSVEYGTDYGYTF. Written as DNA, the CDR3 is TGTGCCAGCAGCGTAGAATACGGGACGGACTATGGCTACACCTTC.

The table lists this clone with a few counts. The chain carries TRBV19 and TRBJ1-5; D ambiguous. With 4 bases removed from V and 8 bases from J, the gap between germline ends came to 18 bases. The V gene's germline CDR1 is LNHDA and CDR2 SQIVND (reference sequence). This CDR3 spans 15 amino acids. CDR3 sequence (DNA): TGTGCCAGTAGTACTCCCCCAGCCGGACGAGAGCCCCAGCATTTT. Amino acids: CASSTPPAGREPQHF. Full variable domain (remainder filled in from reference TRBV19 and TRBJ1-5): DGGITQSPKYLFRKEGQNVTLSCEQNLNHDAMYWYRQDPGQGLRLIYYSQIVNDFQKGDIAEGYSVSREKKESFPLTVTSAQKNPTAFYLCASSTPPAGREPQHFGDGTRLSIL.

In the case of this clone: This same CDR3 is encoded by further DNA sequences in the sample. The rearrangement uses TRBV5-1 and TRBJ2-3, with a tentative D call TRBD1 (5 bases). The CDR3 is made up of 13 amino acids. With 1 base removed from V and 5 bases from J, the gap between germline ends came to 8 bases. CDR1 and CDR2 from the germline V gene are SGHRS and YFSETQ. CDR3 residues: CASSLQGQDTQYF. The CDR3, as DNA: TGCGCCAGCAGCTTGCAGGGCCAAGATACGCAGTATTTT.

This chain links TRBV7-4 with TRBJ2-7; D is ambiguous. The ends were cut back, 1 base at V and 1 base at J, with 2 bases in the middle. Germline-derived CDR1 and CDR2 are SGHVT and SQSDAQ. The CDR3 has 12 residues. CDR3 sequence (DNA): TGTGCCAGCAGCTTAGGTTCCTACGAGCAGTACTTC. Its translation: CASSLGSYEQYF. The full variable domain, in which reference TRBV7-4 and TRBJ2-7 provide the parts outside the CDR3, is GAGVSQSPRYKVAKRGRDVALRCDSISGHVTLYWYRQTLGQGSEVLTYSQSDAQRDKSGRPSGRFSAERPERSVSTLKIQRTEQGDSAVYLCASSLGSYEQYFGPGTRLTVT.

The chain carries TRBV19 and TRBJ1-5; tentatively, D is TRBD1 (6 bases). The CDR3 loop spans 15 amino acids. CDR1 is LNHDA and CDR2 is SQIVND in the germline V gene (reference sequence). V was cut by 6 bases and J by 4 bases, with 16 bases left in between. The CDR3 here is CASRLRGQVNQPQHF. The CDR3 nucleotides read TGTGCCAGTAGGCTGCGGGGGCAGGTTAATCAGCCCCAGCATTTT.

The chain carries TRBV4-1 and TRBJ1-5, with unresolved D. CDR3 size: 14 residues. Looked up from germline, CDR1 is MGHRA and CDR2 is YSYEKL. V lost 0 bases, J lost 6 bases, and 9 bases lay in between. CDR3: CASSQDQRAQPQHF. CDR3 nucleotides: TGCGCCAGCAGCCAAGATCAAAGGGCTCAGCCCCAGCATTTT.

The chain's CDR3 is CSVEEGGLETQYF. CDR3 coding DNA: TGCAGCGTTGAAGAGGGGGGGTTGGAGACCCAGTACTTC. This sequence joins TRBV29-1 and TRBJ2-5; 7 bases line up with TRBD2. The CDR3 covers 13 residues. Germline CDR1 reads SQVTM; CDR2 reads ANQGSEA. Trimming cost V 0 bases and J 5 bases; bases outside gene matches: 3.

V usage is TRBV28 and J usage is TRBJ1-5; D perhaps matches TRBD1 (5 bases). CDR3 size: 16 residues. V lost 2 bases, J lost 4 bases, and 15 bases lay in between. From germline, CDR1 is MDHEN and CDR2 SYDVKM. This CDR3 reads CASSLRSRVKNQPQHF. CDR3 coding DNA: TGTGCCAGCAGTTTAAGGTCCAGGGTGAAGAATCAGCCCCAGCATTTT.

About this clone: Other DNA sequences from this sample encode an identical CDR3 as well. The V call is TRBV7-2, the J call TRBJ2-3; 12 bases map to TRBD2. CDR1 and CDR2 (germline): SGHTA, FQGNSA. The CDR3 is made up of 15 amino acids. V lost 5 bases to trimming and J lost 3 bases; unmatched junction nucleotides: 3. DNA for the CDR3: TGTGCCAGCAGCCTGACTAGCGGGAGAACAGATACGCAGTATTTT. Translated, it gives CASSLTSGRTDTQYF.

CDR3 sequence (DNA): TGTGCCAGCAGTGAAGCTCTCGCGTTTTGGACAGGGGATGAAAAACTGTTTTTT. This sequence encodes CASSEALAFWTGDEKLFF. The chain recombines TRBV2 with TRBJ1-4, with 9 bases identical to TRBD1. Germline values: CDR1 SNHLY, CDR2 FYNNEI. With V trimmed by 0 bases and J by 6 bases, 11 bases remained unmatched. The CDR3 sequence is 18 residues long.

The V gene is TRBV7-2, the J gene TRBJ2-1; 8 bases match TRBD2. There are 12 residues in the CDR3. Trimming removed 6 bases from V and 8 bases from J; junction bases left unmatched: 3. Germline lookup yields CDR1 SGHTA and CDR2 FQGNSA. The CDR3 DNA reads as TGTGCCAGCAGGGGTAGCGGGGATGAGCAGTTCTTC. As protein: CASRGSGDEQFF.

V is TRBV7-9 and J is TRBJ2-7, with 8 bases fitting TRBD1. J lost 6 bases, V lost 1 base, and 2 bases had no gene match. The CDR3 length is 13 residues. Germline assignment: CDR1 SEHNR and CDR2 FQNEAQ (reference sequence). The CDR3 coding sequence is TGTGCCAGCAGCTTAGACGGGACAGGCGAGCAGTACTTC. It specifies CASSLDGTGEQYF.

About this clone: Distinct nucleotide sequences in the sample also encode this CDR3. J is TRBJ1-5 and V is TRBV27; TRBD1 is a possible D gene (5 bases). In germline, CDR1 is MNHEY, CDR2 SMNVEV (reference sequence). The CDR3 spans 12 residues. V shed 8 bases and J shed 6 bases, with 11 bases lying between them. The CDR3 nucleotides are TGTGCCAGCTCGCTGGGGGGTCAGCCCCAGCATTTT. This translates into CASSLGGQPQHF.

The chain uses TRBV19 and TRBJ1-2, with 8 bases identical to TRBD1. In germline, CDR1 is LNHDA, CDR2 SQIVND (reference sequence). Germline trimming cut 4 bases from V and 4 bases from J; bases unmatched to any gene: 8. CDR3 length: 15 amino acids. In DNA form, the CDR3 reads TGTGCCAGTAGTACTACCGGACAGGGAGTCTATGGCTACACCTTC. Amino acids: CASSTTGQGVYGYTF.

The chain uses TRBV7-2 and TRBJ1-2; D unclear. V was pared by 5 bases and J by 1 base, with 11 bases between. The CDR3 spans 14 residues. Germline loops: CDR1 SGHTA, CDR2 FQGNSA. This CDR3 is CASSPDALNYGYTF. The CDR3 DNA follows: TGTGCCAGCAGCCCGGACGCCCTTAACTATGGCTACACCTTC.